The 11 T cell receptor beta chains presented below share a single source sample, sequenced in a study of tumor and adjacent non-tumor tissue in lung cancer. The template was RNA from unsorted bulk tissue. The normal lung tissue was taken more than 3 cm from the tumor edge. A modified ARM-PCR protocol with three rounds of nested PCR amplified TCRbeta. TCRdb analysed the multiplex PCR reads with MiXCR anew, one entry per CDR3 protein. The sample yields about 100,000 distinct CDR3 sequences, approximately 65% seen once. The specimen sequenced was distant non-tumor lung tissue. The receptors shown here come from a young man with non-small cell lung cancer.

As for this clonotype: One end of the junction does not line up with germline, which may come from a read error. V and J are TRBV11-2 and TRBJ2-3, with D possibly called TRBD1 or TRBD2 (5 bases each). The germline CDR1 and CDR2 sequences are SGHAT and FQNNGV. This CDR3 is built from 15 residues. CDR3 amino acids: CASNLGAVRADTQYF. The CDR3 coding sequence is TGTGCAAGCAACTTAGGGGCCGTGCGGGCGGATACGCAGTATTTT.

This clonotype was detected only a few times. A much larger clone lies one base from this, so it may be a read error. This sequence joins TRBV6-2 or TRBV6-3 and TRBJ2-6; D uncertain. CDR3 size: 14 residues. The V gene's germline CDR1 is MNHEY and CDR2 SVGEGT. DNA of the CDR3: TGTGTCAGCAGCGTAGGCTCTGGGGCCAACGTCCTGACTTTC. Protein product: CVSSVGSGANVLTF.

This chain links TRBV11-2 with TRBJ1-1, with no clear D. Between the trimmed V and J ends, which lost 2 bases and 6 bases, there was a span of 16 bases. The CDR3 is made up of 15 amino acids. CDR1 and CDR2 from the germline V gene are SGHAT and FQNNGV. Written as DNA, the CDR3 is TGTGCCAGCAGCTTAATGAACCGCGCCGGGGCTGAAGCTTTCTTT. It specifies CASSLMNRAGAEAFF.

The chain uses TRBV29-1 and TRBJ1-1; D uncertain. CDR1 SQVTM and CDR2 ANQGSEA come from the germline V gene. The CDR3 is made up of 13 amino acids. Here the CDR3 reads CSAVSDPNTEAFF. The CDR3, as DNA: TGCAGTGCCGTGTCAGATCCGAACACTGAAGCTTTCTTT.

To note about this clonotype: A much larger clone sits a single nucleotide away, making a read error possible. The chain joins TRBV7-8 to TRBJ1-5; D is undetermined. The CDR3 length is 17 residues. Germline lookup yields CDR1 SGHVS and CDR2 FQNEAQ. The CDR3 sequence is CASSLGSRLFWNQSQHF. In DNA, the CDR3 is TGTGCCAGCAGCTTAGGGTCCCGCCTTTTTTGGAATCAGTCCCAGCATTTT. Together with reference TRBV7-8 and TRBJ1-5, the CDR3 gives the full variable domain: GAGVSQSPRYKVAKRGQDVALRCDPISGHVSLFWYQQALGQGPEFLTYFQNEAQLDKSGLPSDRFFAERPEGSVSTLKIQRTQQEDSAVYLCASSLGSRLFWNQSQHFGDGTRLSIL.

On this clonotype itself: A much larger clone lies a single base off, so this may be a read error. In DNA form, the CDR3 reads TGTGCCAGCCGCCAAGGGTCGGGGTGGGCTGGATCACCCCTCCACTTT. This translates into CASRQGSGWAGSPLHF. The chain is built from TRBV4-2 and TRBJ1-6; no clear D gene. The CDR3 has 16 residues. Germline CDR1 reads LGHNA; CDR2 reads YNFKEQ.

This clonotype was found many times. V is TRBV5-4 and J is TRBJ2-5; no reliable D call. This CDR3 comprises 14 residues. CDR1 is SGHNT and CDR2 is YYREEE in the germline V gene (reference sequence). V gave up 3 bases and J gave up 1 base, with 10 bases separating them. The CDR3 coding sequence is TGTGCCAGCAGCTCTGTCGGCTTCCAAGAGACCCAGTACTTC. Amino acids: CASSSVGFQETQYF.

A word on this clonotype: Without the conserved terminal phenylalanine or tryptophan, this CDR3 likely stems from a read error. The V and J genes are TRBV6-5 and TRBJ1-5; 8 bases are shared with TRBD1. This CDR3 has 15 amino acids. Per the germline V gene, CDR1 is MNHEY and CDR2 is SVGAGI. CDR3 sequence (DNA): TGTGTCAGCAGCAACGACAGGGGTAGCAATCAGCCCCAGCATCTT. Translation: CVSSNDRGSNQPQHL.

The J gene is TRBJ2-5, the V gene TRBV20-1; D possibly matches TRBD1 or TRBD2 (5 bases each). This CDR3 has 14 amino acids. Trimming removed 0 bases from V and 5 bases from J, with 13 bases in between. Germline CDR1 is DFQATT and CDR2 is SNEGSKA (reference sequence). CDR3 protein: CSAREGRARETQYF. CDR3 sequence (DNA): TGCAGTGCTAGAGAGGGACGGGCACGGGAGACCCAGTACTTC.

The chain combines TRBV7-8 with TRBJ2-2; D might be TRBD1 (6 bases). In germline, CDR1 is SGHVS, CDR2 FQNEAQ. The CDR3 spans 18 residues. V shed 2 bases and J shed 6 bases, with 22 bases lying between them. This CDR3 is CASSLRIEGTGSSGELFF. Written as DNA, the CDR3 is TGTGCCAGCAGCTTACGGATTGAAGGCACAGGGAGTTCCGGGGAGCTGTTTTTT.

Points on this clonotype: This sequence may be a read error, since a much larger clone differs from it by one base. The chain uses TRBV5-4 and TRBJ1-3, with D tentatively TRBD1 (5 bases). Germline CDR1 SGHNT, CDR2 YYREEE (reference sequence). This CDR3 has 13 residues. CDR3 bases: TGTGCCAGCAGGGAAGGGACTGGATACACCATATATTTT. Translated, it gives CASREGTGYTIYF.